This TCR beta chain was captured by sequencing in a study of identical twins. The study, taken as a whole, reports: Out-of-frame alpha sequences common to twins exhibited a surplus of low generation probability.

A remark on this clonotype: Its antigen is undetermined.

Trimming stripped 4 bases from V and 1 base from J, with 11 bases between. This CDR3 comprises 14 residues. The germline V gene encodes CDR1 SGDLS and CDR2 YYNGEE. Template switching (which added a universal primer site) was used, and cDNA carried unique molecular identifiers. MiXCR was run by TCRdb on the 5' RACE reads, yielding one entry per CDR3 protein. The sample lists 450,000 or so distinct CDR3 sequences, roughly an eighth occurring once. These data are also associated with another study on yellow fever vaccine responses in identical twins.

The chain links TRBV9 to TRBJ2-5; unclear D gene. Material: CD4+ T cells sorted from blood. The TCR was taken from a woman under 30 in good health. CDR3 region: CASSHGAIQETQYF. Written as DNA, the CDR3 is TGTGCCAGCAGCCACGGCGCGATCCAAGAGACCCAGTACTTC.